This T cell receptor beta chain stems from a study of CD8 T cells in ankylosing spondylitis. Study results and limitations: Ankylosing spondylitis blood appeared to carry a characteristic TCR beta motif of several highly homologous variants. Matched ankylosing spondylitis synovial fluid reportedly showed significant enrichment of disease-linked clones. With a CD8+ phenotype, disease-linked clones were relatively rare in peripheral blood.

Scientists made TCR beta libraries using quantitative 5'-RACE with molecular barcodes. Via MiXCR, TCRdb re-called the 5' RACE reads, giving one row per CDR3 protein. The profile shows some 150,000 distinct CDR3 sequences, around 10% of them singletons. This clonotype was seen a handful of times. The target antigen is unknown. Sequencing used blood, either unsorted or a sorted T cell fraction (not recorded which). The clonotype was recovered from a female donor with ankylosing spondylitis or in good health (not recorded which).

For the CDR3, the DNA is TGTGCCAGCAGGAGGTTCTACGAGCAGTACTTC. Translating gives CASRRFYEQYF. The chain is built from TRBV28 and TRBJ2-7; no reliable D call. V lost 6 bases to trimming and J lost 3 bases, with 6 bases between them. Looked up from germline, CDR1 is MDHEN and CDR2 is SYDVKM. The CDR3 covers 11 residues.